This is a list of T cell receptor beta chains from one sample in a study of ipilimumab plus nivolumab after autologous stem cell transplantation. Measured with immunoSEQ multiplex PCR; TCRdb has only the in-frame clones, and not every one. The data contain some 45,000 clones, roughly 90% of them singletons. The specimen comprised PBMCs, sampled in a trial of ipilimumab plus nivolumab as post-transplant consolidation. The receptors shown here come from a male donor with multiple myeloma. Each CDR3 is given with its conserved first and last residue. The order of the fields is J gene, CDR3 length, V gene, CDR3 protein.

TRBJ2-6 19 TRBV27 CASTPRHLGWGPGANVLTF
TRBJ1-1 14 TRBV18 CASSRTEINTEAFF
TRBJ1-2 16 TRBV5-1 CASSSGRGKSKYGYTF
TRBJ2-7 12 TRBV10-3 CATGLLAYEQYF
TRBJ1-2 12 TRBV10-3 CAISDTGDGYTF
TRBJ1-2 18 TRBV7-9 CASSLDLDDSGRNYGYTF
TRBJ2-7 15 TRBV11-3 CASSETSGRANEQYF
TRBJ1-1 14 TRBV5-1 CASSLAGTGTEAFF
TRBJ2-1 14 TRBV30 CAWSPGLPPNEQFF
TRBJ2-7 14 TRBV7-3 CASSLPGTGSEQYF
TRBJ2-7 19 TRBV5-1 CASSLGTSGSLQASYEQYF
TRBJ2-5 15 TRBV2 CASSEQGMEGRTQYF
TRBJ1-1 14 TRBV6-7 CASSYPFLSPEAFF
TRBJ2-5 13 TRBV6-1 CASSREFGETQYF
TRBJ1-1 14 TRBV18 CASSPPSVNTEAFF
TRBJ1-2 12 TRBV6-1 CASSVGDILHTF
TRBJ2-5 16 TRBV18 CASSPRQAGVQETQYF
TRBJ2-1 16 TRBV18 CASSRLSGSSYNEQFF
TRBJ2-3 15 TRBV4-2 CASSLGLASTDTQYF
TRBJ1-3 14 TRBV18 CASSPEGFGNTIYF
TRBJ1-2 14 TRBV5-1 CASSPRDRANGYTF
TRBJ1-2 11 TRBV29-1 CSVGAGYGYTF
TRBJ2-3 15 TRBV5-5 CASRLGSVGTDTQYF
TRBJ1-2 17 TRBV19 CASSMPGTPPETYGYTF
TRBJ2-5 13 TRBV19 CASRGTAEETQYF
TRBJ2-2 14 TRBV7-9 CASSLQGNTGELFF
TRBJ2-7 15 TRBV6-6 CASSYAGTGAFEQYF